This T cell receptor (beta chain) appears in the sequencing data of a study of cytomegalovirus exposure and HLA in healthy donors. A few counts support this clone. V was cut by 6 bases and J by 7 bases, with 12 bases left in between. Germline CDR1 is SNHLY and CDR2 is FYNNEI. The CDR3 spans 12 residues. A multiplex PCR was run with 60 Vbeta primers and 13 Jbeta primers. The assay was immunoSEQ multiplex PCR, and TCRdb's table has in-frame clones only and misses some. This sample has roughly 120,000 clones, with roughly 80% found just once. This sequence originates from a man aged 30 to 39 in good health and CMV-seropositive. The V call is TRBV2, the J call TRBJ1-2; no clear D. The sample was PBMCs. The CDR3, as DNA: TGTGCCAGCAGCTTTAGGGAGGTTGGCTACACCTTC. As protein: CASSFREVGYTF.